Sequencing of this T cell receptor beta chain was carried out in a study of control samples from healthy donors and cancer patients. Using immunoSEQ multiplex PCR, the repertoire was profiled, and TCRdb retains in-frame clones only, with some absent. The sample carries about 160,000 clones, around 96% recorded once. There are 16 residues in the CDR3. Germline V gene sequence: CDR1 MNHEY, CDR2 SMNVEV (reference sequence). The trim removed 11 bases at V and 4 bases at J, leaving 17 bases unmatched. The chain couples TRBV27 to TRBJ2-1; 7 bases agree with TRBD2. The source is a woman between 35 and 50 years old in good health. The source material was blood. The CDR3 region has the DNA TGTGCCTCCAGGGAGGGCTACCCAAAACATTACAATGAGCAGTTCTTC. It specifies CASREGYPKHYNEQFF.